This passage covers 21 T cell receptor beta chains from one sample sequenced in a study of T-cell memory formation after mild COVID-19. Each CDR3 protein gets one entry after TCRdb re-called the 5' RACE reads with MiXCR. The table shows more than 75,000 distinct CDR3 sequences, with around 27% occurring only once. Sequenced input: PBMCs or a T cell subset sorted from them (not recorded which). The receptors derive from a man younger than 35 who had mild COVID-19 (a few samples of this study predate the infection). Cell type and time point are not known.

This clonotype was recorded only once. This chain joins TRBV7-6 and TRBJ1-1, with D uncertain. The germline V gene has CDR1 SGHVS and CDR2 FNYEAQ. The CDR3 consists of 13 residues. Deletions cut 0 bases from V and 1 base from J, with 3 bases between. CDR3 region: CASSLAENTEAFF. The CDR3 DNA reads TGTGCCAGCAGCTTAGCTGAGAACACTGAAGCTTTCTTT.

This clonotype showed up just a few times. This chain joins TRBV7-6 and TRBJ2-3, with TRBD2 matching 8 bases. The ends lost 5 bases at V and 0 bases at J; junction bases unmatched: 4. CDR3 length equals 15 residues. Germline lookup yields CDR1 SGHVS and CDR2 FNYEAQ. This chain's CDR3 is CASSPGGGSTDTQYF. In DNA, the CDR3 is TGTGCCAGCAGCCCGGGGGGGGGTAGCACAGATACGCAGTATTTT.

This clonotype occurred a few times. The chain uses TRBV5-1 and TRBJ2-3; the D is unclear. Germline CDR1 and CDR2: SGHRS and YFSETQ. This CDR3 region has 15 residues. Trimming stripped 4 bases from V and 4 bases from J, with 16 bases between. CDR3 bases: TGCGCCAGCAGCCAACCGGGCTTTAAGGCAGATACGCAGTATTTT. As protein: CASSQPGFKADTQYF.

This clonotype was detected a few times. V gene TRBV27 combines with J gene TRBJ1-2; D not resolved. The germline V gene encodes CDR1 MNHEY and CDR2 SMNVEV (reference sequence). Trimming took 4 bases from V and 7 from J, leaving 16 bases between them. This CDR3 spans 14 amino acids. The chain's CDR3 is CASSSPSSEAGYTF. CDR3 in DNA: TGTGCCAGCAGTTCCCCCTCCTCCGAGGCTGGCTACACCTTC.

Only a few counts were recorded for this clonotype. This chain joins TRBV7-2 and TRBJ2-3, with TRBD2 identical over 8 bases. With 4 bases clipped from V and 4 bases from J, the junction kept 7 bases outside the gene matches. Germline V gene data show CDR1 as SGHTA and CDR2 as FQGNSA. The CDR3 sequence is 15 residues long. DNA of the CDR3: TGTGCCAGCAGCTCCAGCGGGGGCTCATCAGATACGCAGTATTTT. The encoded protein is CASSSSGGSSDTQYF. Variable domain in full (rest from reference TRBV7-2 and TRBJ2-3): GAGVSQSPSNKVTEKGKDVELRCDPISGHTALYWYRQSLGQGLEFLIYFQGNSAPDKSGLPSDRFSAERTGGSVSTLTIQRTQQEDSAVYLCASSSSGGSSDTQYFGPGTRLTVL.

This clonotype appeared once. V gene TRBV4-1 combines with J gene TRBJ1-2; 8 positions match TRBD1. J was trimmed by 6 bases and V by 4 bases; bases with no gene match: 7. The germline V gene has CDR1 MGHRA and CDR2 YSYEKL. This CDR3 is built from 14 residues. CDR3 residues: CASSPGQGKHGYTF. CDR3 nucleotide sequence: TGCGCCAGCAGCCCCGGACAGGGTAAACATGGCTACACCTTC.

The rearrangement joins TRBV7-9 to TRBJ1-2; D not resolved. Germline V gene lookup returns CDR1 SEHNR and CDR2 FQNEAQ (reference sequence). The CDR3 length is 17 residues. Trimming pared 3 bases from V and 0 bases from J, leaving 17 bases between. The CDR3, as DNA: TGTGCCAGCAGCTTTAATTCCCTGGACGGACCTAACTATGGCTACACCTTC. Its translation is CASSFNSLDGPNYGYTF.

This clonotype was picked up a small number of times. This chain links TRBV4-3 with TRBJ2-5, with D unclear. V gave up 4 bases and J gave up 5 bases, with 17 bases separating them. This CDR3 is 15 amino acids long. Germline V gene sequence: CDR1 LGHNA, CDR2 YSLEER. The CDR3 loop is CASSLAMGSRETQYF. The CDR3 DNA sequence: TGCGCCAGCAGCCTTGCCATGGGGTCTAGGGAGACCCAGTACTTC.

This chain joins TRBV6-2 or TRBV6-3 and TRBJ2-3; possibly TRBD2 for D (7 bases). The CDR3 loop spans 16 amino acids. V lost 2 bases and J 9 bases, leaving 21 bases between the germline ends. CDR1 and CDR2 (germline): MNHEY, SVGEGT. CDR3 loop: CASSYGAGARQGTQYF. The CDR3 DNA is TGTGCCAGCAGTTACGGGGCGGGGGCCCGTCAAGGAACGCAGTATTTT.

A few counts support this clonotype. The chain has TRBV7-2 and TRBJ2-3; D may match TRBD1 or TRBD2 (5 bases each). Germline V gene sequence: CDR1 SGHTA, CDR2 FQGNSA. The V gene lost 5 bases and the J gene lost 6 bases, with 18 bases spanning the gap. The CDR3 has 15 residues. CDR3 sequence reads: CASSPSLGVVDTQYF. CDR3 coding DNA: TGTGCCAGCAGCCCCAGCCTGGGGGTGGTGGATACGCAGTATTTT.

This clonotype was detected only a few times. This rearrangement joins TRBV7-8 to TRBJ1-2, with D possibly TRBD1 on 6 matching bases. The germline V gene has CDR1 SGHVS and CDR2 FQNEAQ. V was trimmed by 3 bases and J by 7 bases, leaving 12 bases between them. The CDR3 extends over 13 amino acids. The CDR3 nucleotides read TGTGCCAGCAGCTTGAGGACAGCCGGTGGCTACACCTTC. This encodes CASSLRTAGGYTF.

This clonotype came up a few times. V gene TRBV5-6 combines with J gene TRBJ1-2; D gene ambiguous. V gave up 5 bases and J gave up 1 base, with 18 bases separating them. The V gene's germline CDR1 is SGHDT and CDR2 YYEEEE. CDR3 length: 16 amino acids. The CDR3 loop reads CASSPLTHLLNYGYTF. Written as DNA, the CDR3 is TGTGCCAGCAGTCCCCTGACACACCTCCTTAACTATGGCTACACCTTC. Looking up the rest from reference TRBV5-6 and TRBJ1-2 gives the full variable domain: DAGVTQSPTHLIKTRGQQVTLRCSPKSGHDTVSWYQQALGQGPQFIFQYYEEEERQRGNFPDRFSGHQFPNYSSELNVNALLLGDSALYLCASSPLTHLLNYGYTFGSGTRLTVV.

The CDR3 region is CASSSGPQETQYF. In DNA form, the CDR3 reads TGTGCCAGCAGTTCAGGACCGCAAGAGACCCAGTACTTC. The V call is TRBV6-6, the J call TRBJ2-5, with D unclear. The CDR3 runs 13 residues. V gave up 4 bases and J gave up 2 bases, with 8 bases separating them. Germline V gives CDR1 MNHNY, CDR2 SVGAGI (reference sequence).

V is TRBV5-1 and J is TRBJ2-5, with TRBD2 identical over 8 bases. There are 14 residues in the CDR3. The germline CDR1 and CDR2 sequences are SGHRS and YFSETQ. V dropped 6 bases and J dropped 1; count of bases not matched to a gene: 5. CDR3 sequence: CASTSGGFQETQYF. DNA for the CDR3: TGCGCCAGCACCTCGGGGGGGTTCCAAGAGACCCAGTACTTC.

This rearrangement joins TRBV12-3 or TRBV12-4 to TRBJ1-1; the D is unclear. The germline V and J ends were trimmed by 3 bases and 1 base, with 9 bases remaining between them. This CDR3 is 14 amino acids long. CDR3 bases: TGTGCCAGCAGTTTTCCAGGCTCGAACACTGAAGCTTTCTTT. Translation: CASSFPGSNTEAFF.

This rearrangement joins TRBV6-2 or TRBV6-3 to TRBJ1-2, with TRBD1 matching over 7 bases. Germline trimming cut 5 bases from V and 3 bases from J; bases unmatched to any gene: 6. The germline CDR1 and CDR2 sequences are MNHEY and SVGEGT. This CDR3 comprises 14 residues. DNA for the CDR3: TGTGCCAGCAGTCTCACAGGGGAGGACTATGGCTACACCTTC. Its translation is CASSLTGEDYGYTF.

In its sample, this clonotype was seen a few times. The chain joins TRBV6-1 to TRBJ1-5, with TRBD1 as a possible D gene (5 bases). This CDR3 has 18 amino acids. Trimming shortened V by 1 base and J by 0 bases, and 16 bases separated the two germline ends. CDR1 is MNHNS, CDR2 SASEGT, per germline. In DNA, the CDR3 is TGTGCCAGCAGTGAAGGGGGCGCGTCCCTCTATAGCAATCAGCCCCAGCATTTT. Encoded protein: CASSEGGASLYSNQPQHF.

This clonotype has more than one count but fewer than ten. In DNA, the CDR3 is TGCAGCGTTATTAGGACAGAATCGAGGAACATTCAGTACTTC. The encoded protein is CSVIRTESRNIQYF. The V gene is TRBV29-1, the J gene TRBJ2-4; maybe TRBD1 (6 bases). This CDR3 region has 14 residues. Germline V gives CDR1 SQVTM, CDR2 ANQGSEA. V was shortened by 5 bases and J by 7 bases, with 18 bases between the two germline ends. The entire variable domain, with the rest obtained from reference TRBV29-1 and TRBJ2-4, is as follows: SAVISQKPSRDICQRGTSLTIQCQVDSQVTMMFWYRQQPGQSLTLIATANQGSEATYESGFVIDKFPISRPNLTFSTLTVSNMSPEDSSIYLCSVIRTESRNIQYFGAGTRLSVL.

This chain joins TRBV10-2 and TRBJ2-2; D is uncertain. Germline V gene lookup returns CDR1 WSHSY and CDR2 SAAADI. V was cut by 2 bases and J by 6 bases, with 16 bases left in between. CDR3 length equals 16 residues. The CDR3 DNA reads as TGCGCCAGCAGTGAGCGGGCTGGTCCCTGGGCCGGGGAGCTGTTTTTT. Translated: CASSERAGPWAGELFF.

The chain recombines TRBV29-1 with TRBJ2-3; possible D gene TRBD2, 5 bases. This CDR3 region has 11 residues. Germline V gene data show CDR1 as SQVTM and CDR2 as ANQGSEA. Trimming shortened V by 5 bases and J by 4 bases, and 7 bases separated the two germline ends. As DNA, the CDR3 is TGCAGCGTTCCGCGGGCAGATACGCAGTATTTT. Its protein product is CSVPRADTQYF.

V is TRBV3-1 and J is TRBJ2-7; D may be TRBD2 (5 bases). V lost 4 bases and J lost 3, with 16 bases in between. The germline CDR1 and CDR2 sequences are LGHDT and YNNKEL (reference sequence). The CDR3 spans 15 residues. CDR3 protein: CASSPGLAPLYEQYF. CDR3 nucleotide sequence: TGTGCCAGCAGCCCCGGACTGGCACCGCTCTACGAGCAGTACTTC.